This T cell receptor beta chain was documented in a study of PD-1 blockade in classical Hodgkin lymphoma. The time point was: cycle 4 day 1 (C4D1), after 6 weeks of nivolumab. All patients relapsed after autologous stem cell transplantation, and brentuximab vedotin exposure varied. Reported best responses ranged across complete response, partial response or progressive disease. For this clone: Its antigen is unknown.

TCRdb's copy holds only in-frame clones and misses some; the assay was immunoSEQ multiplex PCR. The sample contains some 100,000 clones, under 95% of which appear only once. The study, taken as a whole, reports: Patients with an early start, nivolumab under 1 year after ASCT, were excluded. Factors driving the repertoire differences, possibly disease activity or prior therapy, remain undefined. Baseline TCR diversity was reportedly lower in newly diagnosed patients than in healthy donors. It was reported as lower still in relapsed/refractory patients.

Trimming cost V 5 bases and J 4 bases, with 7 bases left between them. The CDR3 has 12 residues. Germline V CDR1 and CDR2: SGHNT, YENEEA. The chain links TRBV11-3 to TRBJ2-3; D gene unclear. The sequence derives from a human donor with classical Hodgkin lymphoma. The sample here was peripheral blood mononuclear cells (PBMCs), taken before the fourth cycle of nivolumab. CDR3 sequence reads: CASSLGPDTQYF. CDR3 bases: TGTGCCAGCAGCCTGGGCCCAGATACGCAGTATTTT.